The T cell receptor (beta chain) under discussion was sequenced for a study of blood T cell repertoires in COVID-19. At the level of the study: Specimens from acute and convalescent COVID-19 originated in the United States, Italy and Spain. The cDNA or gDNA used as material had been derived from T cells, B-cell-depleted T cells, or PBMCs.

There are 18 residues in the CDR3. In germline, CDR1 is SQVTM, CDR2 ANQGSEA. Unmatched junction bases numbered 11, after V lost 0 bases and J lost 2 bases. Authors' data handling: It was from reference gene primer amplification that nucleated cell counts were estimated. Some clones are missing from TCRdb's copy, which holds only in-frame ones; the method was immunoSEQ multiplex PCR. The V and J calls and clone size were taken over from that table, and D and trimming were inferred from the DNA. Among around 81,000 clones, approximately 80% were seen once, and the ten largest hold 9.5% to 15%. The chain carries TRBV29-1 and TRBJ2-5; 11 nucleotides line up with TRBD2. The source material was peripheral blood. The sequence was collected from a human donor in a cohort sampled during active COVID-19. The CDR3 protein is CSVEDPGLAVLGQETQYF. CDR3 DNA: TGCAGCGTTGAAGATCCGGGACTAGCGGTCCTGGGGCAAGAGACCCAGTACTTC.